A selection of T cell receptor beta chains follows, all from one sample in a study of T-cell memory formation after mild COVID-19. One entry per CDR3 protein results from TCRdb running MiXCR on the 5' RACE reads. The sample has approximately 410,000 distinct CDR3 sequences, 20% to 30% seen once. Material for sequencing was PBMCs or a T cell subset sorted from them (not recorded which). These receptors all stem from an adult woman who had mild COVID-19 (a few samples of this study predate the infection). Cell type and time point are not known. Each CDR3 is given with its conserved first and last residue. A D gene is named only where the DNA matches it firmly. The size field is filled for only some rows; it gives once, few, many or a size class.

NA TRBD2 TRBJ2-1 TRBV15 CATSVSGGAYNEQFF TGTGCCACCAGCGTTAGCGGGGGGGCCTACAATGAGCAGTTCTTC
NA NA TRBJ2-5 TRBV5-5 CASSLSGAVQETQYF TGTGCCAGCAGCCTTTCTGGGGCCGTCCAAGAGACCCAGTACTTC
few TRBD1 TRBJ1-1 TRBV12-3/TRBV12-4 CASSGQGGTEAFF TGTGCCAGCAGCGGACAGGGGGGAACTGAAGCTTTCTTT
NA TRBD1 TRBJ2-2 TRBV2 CASSAAGTGGTGELFF TGTGCCAGCAGTGCGGCCGGGACAGGGGGCACCGGGGAGCTGTTTTTT
NA NA TRBJ2-1 TRBV6-2/TRBV6-3 CASSPAALRYNEQFF TGTGCCAGCAGTCCCGCAGCACTTCGGTACAATGAGCAGTTCTTC
NA NA TRBJ1-2 TRBV2 CASTMGDYGYTF TGTGCCAGCACAATGGGGGACTATGGCTACACCTTC
NA TRBD2 TRBJ2-3 TRBV5-6 CASSDWTSGGSDTQYF TGTGCCAGCAGCGACTGGACTAGCGGGGGGTCAGATACGCAGTATTTT
NA NA TRBJ2-1 TRBV7-2 CASSFDPAPSNEQFF TGTGCCAGCAGCTTCGACCCAGCCCCGTCCAATGAGCAGTTCTTC
NA NA TRBJ1-2 TRBV12-3/TRBV12-4 CASSQGRTNYGYTF TGTGCCAGCAGCCAAGGGCGGACCAACTATGGCTACACCTTC
NA TRBD1 TRBJ1-2 TRBV29-1 CSVEDGGQGAYGYTF TGCAGCGTTGAAGATGGGGGACAGGGGGCGTATGGCTACACCTTC
few NA TRBJ1-5 TRBV5-6 CASSLMDQPQHF TGTGCCAGCAGCCTCATGGATCAGCCCCAGCATTTT
NA TRBD2 TRBJ2-2 TRBV27 CASSPLAGGPSTGELFF TGTGCCAGCAGTCCCCTGGCGGGAGGGCCTAGCACCGGGGAGCTGTTTTTT
NA TRBD1 TRBJ2-1 TRBV19 CASSRDRANSYNEQFF TGTGCCAGTAGTAGGGACAGGGCCAACTCCTACAATGAGCAGTTCTTC
NA NA TRBJ2-7 TRBV5-5 CASTFPHVQESTYEQYF TGTGCCAGCACGTTCCCCCACGTACAGGAGTCCACCTACGAGCAGTACTTC
NA TRBD2 TRBJ2-2 TRBV12-3/TRBV12-4 CASTPGGSNTGELFF TGTGCCAGCACCCCCGGGGGGTCAAACACCGGGGAGCTGTTTTTT
NA TRBD2 TRBJ2-7 TRBV27 CASSQSSGSNEQYF TGTGCCAGCAGTCAATCTAGCGGGAGTAACGAGCAGTACTTC
few TRBD2 TRBJ2-3 TRBV12-3/TRBV12-4 CASSSGTSGTSINTDTQYF TGTGCCAGCAGTTCCGGGACTAGCGGGACCTCTATCAACACAGATACGCAGTATTTT
NA TRBD1 TRBJ1-2 TRBV9 CASSPRDRGRHYGYTF TGTGCCAGCAGCCCTCGGGACAGGGGAAGACACTATGGCTACACCTTC
NA NA TRBJ2-7 TRBV25-1 CASIGGLYEQYF TGTGCCAGCATAGGGGGTCTATACGAGCAGTACTTC
few TRBD2 TRBJ2-3 TRBV10-3 CAISSGSRTDTQYF TGTGCCATCAGTAGCGGGAGCCGCACAGATACGCAGTATTTT
NA NA TRBJ2-3 TRBV7-6 CASSLSLQRTQYF TGTGCCAGCAGCTTATCTCTCCAGCGTACGCAGTATTTT
few NA TRBJ1-1 TRBV6-6 CATSLWENTEAFF TGTGCCACCAGCCTTTGGGAGAACACTGAAGCTTTCTTT
NA NA TRBJ1-5 TRBV24-1 CATSDEQSNQPQHF TGTGCCACCAGTGATGAACAAAGCAATCAGCCCCAGCATTTT
NA NA TRBJ1-2 TRBV5-5 CASSLVATGYGYTF TGTGCCAGCAGCTTGGTGGCCACTGGATATGGCTACACCTTC
NA NA TRBJ2-7 TRBV20-1 CSARRGLSYEQYF TGCAGTGCTAGGCGGGGGCTCTCCTACGAGCAGTACTTC
few TRBD2 TRBJ2-3 TRBV20-1 CSATSGGITDTQYF TGCAGTGCTACTAGCGGGGGTATTACAGATACGCAGTATTTT
NA TRBD2 TRBJ2-5 TRBV11-2 CASSLDILAVQETQYF TGTGCCAGCAGCTTAGATATCCTAGCGGTACAAGAGACCCAGTACTTC
NA NA TRBJ2-1 TRBV9 CASSVYMNNEQFF TGTGCCAGCAGCGTTTATATGAACAATGAGCAGTTCTTC
NA TRBD2 TRBJ2-1 TRBV5-4 CASSFPSGAYNEQFF TGTGCCAGCAGCTTCCCTAGCGGAGCCTACAATGAGCAGTTCTTC
many NA TRBJ2-1 TRBV7-2 CASSRSYNEQFF TGTGCCAGCAGCCGCTCCTACAATGAGCAGTTCTTC
NA NA TRBJ1-5 TRBV7-9 CASSLYDQPQHF TGTGCCAGCAGCTTATATGATCAGCCCCAGCATTTT
many NA TRBJ2-3 TRBV5-1 CASSPAFGQSSTDTQYF TGCGCCAGCAGCCCGGCCTTCGGACAGTCAAGCACAGATACGCAGTATTTT
NA TRBD2 TRBJ2-3 TRBV7-2 CASSSESTAGGTQYF TGTGCCAGCAGCTCCGAATCTACAGCGGGGGGTACGCAGTATTTT
few NA TRBJ2-7 TRBV28 CASSFELAREQYF TGTGCCAGCAGTTTTGAACTAGCAAGGGAGCAGTACTTC
few NA TRBJ2-1 TRBV5-1 CASSPPRSGGNEQFF TGCGCCAGCAGCCCTCCCCGGAGTGGGGGCAATGAGCAGTTCTTC
NA NA TRBJ1-2 TRBV9 CASSVGPTGRGNYGYTF TGTGCCAGCAGCGTAGGTCCGACAGGTCGGGGGAACTATGGCTACACCTTC